This T cell receptor (beta chain) is from a study of Ad26.COV2.S vaccination and SARS-CoV-2 variants. Study details: By the intramuscular route, Ad26.COV2.S was given once, or twice 56 days apart. Study-level findings and limits: Spike-specific TCR breadth in vaccine recipients exceeded that seen in placebo recipients. Vaccine and placebo groups showed comparable non-spike TCR breadth. Vaccinees reportedly had broad spike-specific CD8+ and CD4+ T cell responses.

This sample's treatment: around 19 received Ad26.COV2.S at low or high dose, single or two shots; 5 received placebo; per-sample allocation not given. Each sample was drawn 63 days after the first injection (of vaccine or placebo). This clone was counted a few times. As yet, its antigen is unknown. The method was immunoSEQ multiplex PCR; TCRdb's version includes in-frame clones alone and lacks a portion of them. This table holds about 350,000 clones, roughly 85% found once. This sequence originates from a person aged 18-65 years who received the Ad26.COV2.S COVID-19 vaccine or a placebo. The material was peripheral blood, obtained in a trial of Ad26.COV2.S vaccine versus placebo.

CDR3 bases: TGTGCCAGCAGTTACTTCAGGACCGATACCGGGGAGCTGTTTTTT. Its translation is CASSYFRTDTGELFF. V usage is TRBV6-5 and J usage is TRBJ2-2; no definite D call. The CDR3 runs 15 residues. Germline V gene sequence: CDR1 MNHEY, CDR2 SVGAGI. V lost 1 base to trimming and J lost 5 bases, with 11 bases between them.